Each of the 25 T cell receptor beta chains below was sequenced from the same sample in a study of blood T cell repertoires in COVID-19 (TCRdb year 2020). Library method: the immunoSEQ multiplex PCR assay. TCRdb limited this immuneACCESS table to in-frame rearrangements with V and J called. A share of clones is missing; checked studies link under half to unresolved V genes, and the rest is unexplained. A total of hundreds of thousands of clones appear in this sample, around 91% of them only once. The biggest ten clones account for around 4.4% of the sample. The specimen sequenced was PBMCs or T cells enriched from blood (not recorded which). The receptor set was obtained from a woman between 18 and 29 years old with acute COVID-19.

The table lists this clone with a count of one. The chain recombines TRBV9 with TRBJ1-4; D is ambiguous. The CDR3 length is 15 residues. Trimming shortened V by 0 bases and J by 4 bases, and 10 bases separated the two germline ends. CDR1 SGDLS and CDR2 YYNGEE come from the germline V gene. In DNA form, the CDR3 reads TGTGCCAGCAGCGTAGAACTGGGAGTTAATGAAAAACTGTTTTTT. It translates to CASSVELGVNEKLFF.

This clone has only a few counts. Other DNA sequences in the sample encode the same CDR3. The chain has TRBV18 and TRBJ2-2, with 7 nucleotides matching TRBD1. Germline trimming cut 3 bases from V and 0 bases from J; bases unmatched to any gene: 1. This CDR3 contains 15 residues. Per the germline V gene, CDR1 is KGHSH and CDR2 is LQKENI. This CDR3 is CASSPQGANTGELFF. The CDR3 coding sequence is TGTGCCAGCTCACCGCAGGGGGCGAACACCGGGGAGCTGTTTTTT.

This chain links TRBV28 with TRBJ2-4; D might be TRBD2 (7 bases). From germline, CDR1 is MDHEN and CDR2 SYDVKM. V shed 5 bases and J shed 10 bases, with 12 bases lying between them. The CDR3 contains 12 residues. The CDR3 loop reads CASSPRGAIQYF. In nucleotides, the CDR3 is TGTGCCAGCAGTCCCCGGGGGGCAATTCAGTACTTC.

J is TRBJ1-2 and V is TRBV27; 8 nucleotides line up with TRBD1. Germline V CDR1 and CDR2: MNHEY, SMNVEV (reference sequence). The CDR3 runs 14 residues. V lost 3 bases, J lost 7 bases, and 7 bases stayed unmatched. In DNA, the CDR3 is TGTGCCAGCAGTTTTGGGGACAGGTTCTCTGGCTACACCTTC. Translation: CASSFGDRFSGYTF.

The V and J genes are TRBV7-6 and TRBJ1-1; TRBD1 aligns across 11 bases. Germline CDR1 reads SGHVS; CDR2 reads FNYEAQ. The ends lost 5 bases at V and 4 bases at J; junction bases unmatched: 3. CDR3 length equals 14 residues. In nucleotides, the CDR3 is TGTGCCAGCAGCGAAGGGACAGGGGGCACTGAAGCTTTCTTT. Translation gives CASSEGTGGTEAFF. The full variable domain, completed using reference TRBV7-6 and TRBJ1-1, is GAGVSQSPRYKVTKRGQDVALRCDPISGHVSLYWYRQALGQGPEFLTYFNYEAQQDKSGLPNDRFSAERPEGSISTLTIQRTEQRDSAMYRCASSEGTGGTEAFFGQGTRLTVV.

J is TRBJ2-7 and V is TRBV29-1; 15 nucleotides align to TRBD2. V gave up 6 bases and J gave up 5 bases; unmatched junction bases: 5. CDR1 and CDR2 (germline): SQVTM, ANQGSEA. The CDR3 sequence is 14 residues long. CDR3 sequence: CSVGTSGRTNEQYF. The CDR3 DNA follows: TGCAGCGTCGGGACTAGCGGGAGGACGAACGAGCAGTACTTC.

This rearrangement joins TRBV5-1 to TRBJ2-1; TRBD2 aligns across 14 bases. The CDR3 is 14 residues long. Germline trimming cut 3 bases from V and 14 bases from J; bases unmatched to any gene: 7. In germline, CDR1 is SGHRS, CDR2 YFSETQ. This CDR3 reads CASSSMGLAGDEFF. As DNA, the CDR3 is TGCGCCAGCAGCTCAATGGGACTAGCGGGAGACGAGTTCTTC.

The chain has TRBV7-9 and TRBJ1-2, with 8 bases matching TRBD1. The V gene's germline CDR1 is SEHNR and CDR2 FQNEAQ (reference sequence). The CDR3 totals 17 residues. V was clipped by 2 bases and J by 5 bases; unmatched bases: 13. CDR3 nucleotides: TGTGCCAGCAGCTTAATCCAGGGGGCACCTGGGGCTTATGGCTACACCTTC. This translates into CASSLIQGAPGAYGYTF.

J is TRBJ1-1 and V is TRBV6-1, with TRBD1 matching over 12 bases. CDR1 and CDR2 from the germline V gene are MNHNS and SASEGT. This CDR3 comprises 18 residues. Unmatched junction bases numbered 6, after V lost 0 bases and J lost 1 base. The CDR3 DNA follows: TGTGCCAGCAGTGAAGCGCTAGGGACAGGGGGCGAGAACACTGAAGCTTTCTTT. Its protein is CASSEALGTGGENTEAFF.

For the CDR3, the DNA is TGTGCCAGTCGATCCGGACAGGGGGGCGAAAAACTGTTTTTT. Its protein is CASRSGQGGEKLFF. The rearrangement uses TRBV19 and TRBJ1-4; 10 nucleotides align to TRBD1. Germline CDR1 is LNHDA and CDR2 is SQIVND (reference sequence). This CDR3 region has 14 residues. With V trimmed by 8 bases and J by 8 bases, 8 bases remained unmatched. Supplemented by reference TRBV19 and TRBJ1-4, the full variable domain reads DGGITQSPKYLFRKEGQNVTLSCEQNLNHDAMYWYRQDPGQGLRLIYYSQIVNDFQKGDIAEGYSVSREKKESFPLTVTSAQKNPTAFYLCASRSGQGGEKLFFGSGTQLSVL.

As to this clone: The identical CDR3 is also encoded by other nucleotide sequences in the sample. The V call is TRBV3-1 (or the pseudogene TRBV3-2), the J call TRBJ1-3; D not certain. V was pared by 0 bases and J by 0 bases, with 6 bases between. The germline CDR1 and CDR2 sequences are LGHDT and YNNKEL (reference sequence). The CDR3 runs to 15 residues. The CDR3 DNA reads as TGTGCCAGCAGCCAAGATTCAGGCTCTGGAAACACCATATATTTT. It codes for CASSQDSGSGNTIYF.

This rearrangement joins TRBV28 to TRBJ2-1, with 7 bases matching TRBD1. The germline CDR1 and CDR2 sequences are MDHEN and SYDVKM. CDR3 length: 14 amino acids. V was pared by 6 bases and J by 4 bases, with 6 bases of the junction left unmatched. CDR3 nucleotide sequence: TGTGCCAGCAGCCGGGACAGAGAATACAATGAGCAGTTCTTC. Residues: CASSRDREYNEQFF.

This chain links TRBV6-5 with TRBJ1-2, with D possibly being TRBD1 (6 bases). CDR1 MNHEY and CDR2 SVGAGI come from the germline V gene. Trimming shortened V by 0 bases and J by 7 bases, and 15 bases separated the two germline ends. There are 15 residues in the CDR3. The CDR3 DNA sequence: TGTGCCAGCAGTTACTCGGTGGGGGGGGCGCTTGGCTACACCTTC. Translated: CASSYSVGGALGYTF.

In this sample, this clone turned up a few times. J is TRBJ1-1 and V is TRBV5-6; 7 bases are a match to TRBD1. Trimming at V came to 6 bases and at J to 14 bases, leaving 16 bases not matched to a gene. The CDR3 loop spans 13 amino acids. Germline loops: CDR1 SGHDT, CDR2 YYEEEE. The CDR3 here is CASTSQGLRFLFF. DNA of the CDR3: TGTGCCAGCACCTCACAGGGGTTACGGTTTCTATTCTTT. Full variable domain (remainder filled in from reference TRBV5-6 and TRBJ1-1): DAGVTQSPTHLIKTRGQQVTLRCSPKSGHDTVSWYQQALGQGPQFIFQYYEEEERQRGNFPDRFSGHQFPNYSSELNVNALLLGDSALYLCASTSQGLRFLFFGQGTRLTVV.

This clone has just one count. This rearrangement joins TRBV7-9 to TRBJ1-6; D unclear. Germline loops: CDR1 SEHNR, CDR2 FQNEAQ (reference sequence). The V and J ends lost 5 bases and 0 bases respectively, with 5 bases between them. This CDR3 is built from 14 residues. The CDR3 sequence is CASSPNSYNSPLHF. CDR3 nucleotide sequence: TGTGCCAGCAGCCCTAACTCCTATAATTCACCCCTCCACTTT.

Here the CDR3 reads CASRATDSYNSPLHF. The CDR3 bases are TGTGCCAGCAGGGCGACCGACAGCTATAATTCACCCCTCCACTTT. The V gene is TRBV2, the J gene TRBJ1-6; D may be TRBD1 (5 bases). CDR1 is SNHLY and CDR2 is FYNNEI in the germline V gene. The length of the CDR3 is 15 residues. The V gene lost 6 bases and the J gene lost 3 bases, with 12 bases spanning the gap.

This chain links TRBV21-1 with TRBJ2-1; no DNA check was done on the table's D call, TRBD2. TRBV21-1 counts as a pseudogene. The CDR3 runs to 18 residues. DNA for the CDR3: TGTGCCAGCAGCAAAGGTAGGTGCCGACTAAACGGCTACAATGAGCAGTTCTTC. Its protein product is CASSKGRCRLNGYNEQFF.

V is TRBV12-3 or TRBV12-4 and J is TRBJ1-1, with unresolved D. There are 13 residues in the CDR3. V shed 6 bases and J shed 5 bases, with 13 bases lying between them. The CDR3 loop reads CASSHPESTEAFF. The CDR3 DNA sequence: TGTGCCAGCAGCCACCCCGAGAGTACTGAAGCTTTCTTT.

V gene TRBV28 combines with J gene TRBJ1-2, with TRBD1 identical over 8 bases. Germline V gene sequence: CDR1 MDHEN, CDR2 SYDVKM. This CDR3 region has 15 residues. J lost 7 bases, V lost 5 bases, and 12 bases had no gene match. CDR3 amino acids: CASSRPLYRGGGYTF. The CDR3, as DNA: TGTGCCAGCAGTAGGCCCCTTTACAGGGGGGGTGGCTACACCTTC.

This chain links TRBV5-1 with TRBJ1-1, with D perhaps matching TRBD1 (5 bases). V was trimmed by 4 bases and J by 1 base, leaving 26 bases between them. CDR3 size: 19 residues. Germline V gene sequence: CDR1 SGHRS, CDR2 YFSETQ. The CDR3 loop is CASSGDRGGASRGNTEAFF. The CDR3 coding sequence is TGCGCCAGCAGCGGGGATCGGGGAGGGGCCAGTCGCGGGAACACTGAAGCTTTCTTT. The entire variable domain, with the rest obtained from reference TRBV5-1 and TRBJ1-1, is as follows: KAGVTQTPRYLIKTRGQQVTLSCSPISGHRSVSWYQQTPGQGLQFLFEYFSETQRNKGNFPGRFSGRQFSNSRSEMNVSTLELGDSALYLCASSGDRGGASRGNTEAFFGQGTRLTVV.

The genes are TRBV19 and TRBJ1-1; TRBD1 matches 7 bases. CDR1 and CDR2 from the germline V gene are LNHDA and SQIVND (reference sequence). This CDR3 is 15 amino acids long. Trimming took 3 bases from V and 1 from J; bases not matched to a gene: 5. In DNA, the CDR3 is TGTGCCAGTAGTATTCGGGGACAGTCGAACACTGAAGCTTTCTTT. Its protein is CASSIRGQSNTEAFF.

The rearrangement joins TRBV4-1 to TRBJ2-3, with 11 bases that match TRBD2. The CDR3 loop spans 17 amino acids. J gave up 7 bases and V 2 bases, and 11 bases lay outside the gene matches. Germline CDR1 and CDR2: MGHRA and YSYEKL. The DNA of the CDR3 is TGCGCCAGCAGCCAATACGGGACTAGCGGAGTTACTAATACGCAGTATTTT. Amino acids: CASSQYGTSGVTNTQYF.

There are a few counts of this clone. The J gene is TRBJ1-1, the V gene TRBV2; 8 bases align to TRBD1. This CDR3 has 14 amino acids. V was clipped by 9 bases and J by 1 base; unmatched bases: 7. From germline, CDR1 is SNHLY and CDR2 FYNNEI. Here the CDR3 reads CASKTGAQNTEAFF. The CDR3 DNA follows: TGTGCCAGTAAGACAGGGGCCCAGAACACTGAAGCTTTCTTT. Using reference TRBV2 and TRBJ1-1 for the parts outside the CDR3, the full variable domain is EPEVTQTPSHQVTQMGQEVILRCVPISNHLYFYWYRQILGQKVEFLVSFYNNEISEKSEIFDDQFSVERPDGSNFTLKIRSTKLEDSAMYFCASKTGAQNTEAFFGQGTRLTVV.

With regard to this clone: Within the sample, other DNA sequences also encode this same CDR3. For the CDR3, the DNA is TGTGCCAGCAGTTATGGGCTAGCGGGTGCCTACGAGCAGTACTTC. It encodes CASSYGLAGAYEQYF. The J gene is TRBJ2-7, the V gene TRBV6-5, with 8 bases matching TRBD2. Germline V gene sequence: CDR1 MNHEY, CDR2 SVGAGI. With V trimmed by 3 bases and J by 2 bases, 6 bases remained unmatched. The CDR3 has 15 residues.

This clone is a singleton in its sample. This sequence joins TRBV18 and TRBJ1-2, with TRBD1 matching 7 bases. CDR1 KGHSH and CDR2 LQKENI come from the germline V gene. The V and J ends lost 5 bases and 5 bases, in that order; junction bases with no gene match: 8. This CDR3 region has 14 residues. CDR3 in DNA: TGTGCCAGCTCAACTCGGGACAGTTCATATGGCTACACCTTC. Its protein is CASSTRDSSYGYTF.